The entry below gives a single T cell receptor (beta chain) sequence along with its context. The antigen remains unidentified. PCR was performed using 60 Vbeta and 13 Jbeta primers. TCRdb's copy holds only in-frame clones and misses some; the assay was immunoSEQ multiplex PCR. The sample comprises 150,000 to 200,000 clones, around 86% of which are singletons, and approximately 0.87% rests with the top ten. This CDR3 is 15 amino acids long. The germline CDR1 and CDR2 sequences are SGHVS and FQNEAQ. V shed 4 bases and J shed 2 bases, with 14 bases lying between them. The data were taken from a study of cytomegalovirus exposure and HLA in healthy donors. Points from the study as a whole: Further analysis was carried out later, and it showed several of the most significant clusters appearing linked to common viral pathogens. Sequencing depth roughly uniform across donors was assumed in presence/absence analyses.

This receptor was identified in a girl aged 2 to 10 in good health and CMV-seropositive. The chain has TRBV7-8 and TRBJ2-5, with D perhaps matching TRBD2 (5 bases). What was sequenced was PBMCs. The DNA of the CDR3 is TGTGCCAGCAGCTCCCTCGGACTTGTTCAAGAGACCCAGTACTTC. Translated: CASSSLGLVQETQYF. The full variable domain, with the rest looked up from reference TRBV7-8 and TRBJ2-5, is GAGVSQSPRYKVAKRGQDVALRCDPISGHVSLFWYQQALGQGPEFLTYFQNEAQLDKSGLPSDRFFAERPEGSVSTLKIQRTQQEDSAVYLCASSSLGLVQETQYFGPGTRLLVL.